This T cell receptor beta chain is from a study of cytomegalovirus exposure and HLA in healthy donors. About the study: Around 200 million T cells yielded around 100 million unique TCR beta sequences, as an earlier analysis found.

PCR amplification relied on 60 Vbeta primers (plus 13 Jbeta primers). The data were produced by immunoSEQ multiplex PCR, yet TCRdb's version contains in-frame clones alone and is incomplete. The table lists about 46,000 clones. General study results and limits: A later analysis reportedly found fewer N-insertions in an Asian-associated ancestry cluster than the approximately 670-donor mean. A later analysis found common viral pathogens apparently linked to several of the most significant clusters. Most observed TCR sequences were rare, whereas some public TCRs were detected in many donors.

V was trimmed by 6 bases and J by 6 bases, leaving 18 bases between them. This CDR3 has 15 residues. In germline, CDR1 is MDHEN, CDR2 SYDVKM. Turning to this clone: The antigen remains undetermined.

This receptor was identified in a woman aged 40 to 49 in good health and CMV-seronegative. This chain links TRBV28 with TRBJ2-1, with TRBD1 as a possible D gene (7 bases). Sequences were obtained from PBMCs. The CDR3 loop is CASRAGTEGLNEQFF. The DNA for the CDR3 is TGTGCCAGCAGGGCAGGGACAGAGGGACTCAATGAGCAGTTCTTC.